These 25 T cell receptor beta chains came from one sample sequenced in a study of CD4 T cells in relation to SARS-CoV-2 and coronaviruses. The unexposed donors gave CD4+ T cells in about 2011-2019, prior to COVID-19. The cells were cultured for about ten days before CD4+ T cells were isolated. These receptors lack a known antigen. Libraries were prepared by immunoSEQ multiplex PCR; TCRdb keeps only in-frame clonotypes and omits some of them. The data show about 25,000 clones, roughly 82% seen once. The sequenced sample consisted of CD4+ T cells from PBMCs, cultured in vitro. The receptors were gathered from a human donor in good health.

Written as DNA, the CDR3 is TGTGCCAGCAGCAGCAGGGGTGGGGATCAGCCCCAGCATTTT. Its translation: CASSSRGGDQPQHF. The chain combines TRBV28 with TRBJ1-5, with D maybe TRBD1 (6 bases). CDR1 is MDHEN and CDR2 is SYDVKM in the germline V gene. The length of the CDR3 is 14 residues. V shed 6 bases and J shed 5 bases, with 14 bases lying between them.

This chain uses TRBV19 with TRBJ2-7, with TRBD2 as a possible D gene (5 bases). The CDR3 is made up of 16 amino acids. V was trimmed by 5 bases and J by 0 bases, leaving 17 bases between them. Germline assignment: CDR1 LNHDA and CDR2 SQIVND (reference sequence). CDR3 sequence (DNA): TGTGCCAGTAGTCCTCGCCTCGGGATTAGCTCCTACGAGCAGTACTTC. This sequence encodes CASSPRLGISSYEQYF.

This chain connects TRBV11-2 to TRBJ2-2; unclear D gene. V lost 5 bases, J lost 2 bases, and 18 bases lay in between. Germline V gene data show CDR1 as SGHAT and CDR2 as FQNNGV. The CDR3 covers 17 residues. The CDR3 nucleotides are TGTGCCAGCAGCCCCTATGTCGGTACCGCAAACACCGGGGAGCTGTTTTTT. Protein: CASSPYVGTANTGELFF.

The rearrangement uses TRBV12-5 and TRBJ2-5; the match to TRBD2 covers 11 bases. CDR3 length: 16 amino acids. Trimming took 0 bases from V and 2 from J; bases not matched to a gene: 2. Germline loops: CDR1 LGHNT, CDR2 FRNRAP. CDR3 coding DNA: TGTGCTAGTGGTTTGGTTTCTAGCGGGAGGCAAGAGACCCAGTACTTC. Protein product: CASGLVSSGRQETQYF. Supplemented by reference TRBV12-5 and TRBJ2-5, the full variable domain reads DARVTQTPRHKVTEMGQEVTMRCQPILGHNTVFWYRQTMMQGLELLAYFRNRAPLDDSGMPKDRFSAEMPDATLATLKIQPSEPRDSAVYFCASGLVSSGRQETQYFGPGTRLLVL.

The chain combines TRBV7-2 with TRBJ1-1; D possibly corresponds to TRBD1 (6 bases). Trimming shortened V by 1 base and J by 1 base, and 10 bases separated the two germline ends. This CDR3 comprises 15 residues. From germline, CDR1 is SGHTA and CDR2 FQGNSA. The CDR3 protein is CASSLGGGGNTEAFF. The CDR3 DNA sequence: TGTGCCAGCAGCTTAGGAGGGGGGGGGAACACTGAAGCTTTCTTT.

The rearrangement links TRBV7-2 to TRBJ1-1, with D perhaps TRBD1 (6 bases). Germline V gene sequence: CDR1 SGHTA, CDR2 FQGNSA. Trimming pared 2 bases from V and 0 bases from J, leaving 19 bases between. This CDR3 spans 18 amino acids. The CDR3 spells CASSLRGGTGKLNTEAFF. In nucleotides, the CDR3 is TGTGCCAGCAGCTTAAGAGGCGGTACAGGGAAATTGAACACTGAAGCTTTCTTT.

The chain carries TRBV1 and TRBJ2-1; the table gives TRBD2 as D, unverified against the DNA. TRBV1 has pseudogene status. CDR3 length equals 19 residues. CDR3 DNA sequence: TGCACCAGCAGCTCTTCGGGACTAGCGGGAGCGACCTCCTACAATGAGCAGTTCTTC. It encodes CTSSSSGLAGATSYNEQFF.

This clone was counted once. This chain joins TRBV6-5 and TRBJ2-7; D is unresolved. The V gene's germline CDR1 is MNHEY and CDR2 SVGAGI. This CDR3 spans 14 amino acids. Deletions cut 4 bases from V and 5 bases from J, with 15 bases between. The CDR3 protein is CASSSGGSLDEQYF. The CDR3 nucleotides read TGTGCCAGCAGTTCGGGCGGTAGCCTGGACGAGCAGTACTTC.

CDR3 nucleotides: TGTGCCATCAGTGAAGGGATTGAAGCTTTCTTT. It encodes CAISEGIEAFF. J is TRBJ1-1 and V is TRBV10-3; no firm D call. In germline, CDR1 is ENHRY, CDR2 SYGVKD. Trimming took off 3 bases at V and 7 bases at J, with 6 bases between the two ends. This CDR3 has 11 residues.

The chain combines TRBV4-1 with TRBJ2-7, with 12 bases lining up with TRBD1. Germline loops: CDR1 MGHRA, CDR2 YSYEKL. V dropped 2 bases and J dropped 7; count of bases not matched to a gene: 9. CDR3 length: 16 amino acids. CDR3 DNA: TGCGCCAGCAGCCAATTTTCCCGGGACAGGGGGCGGGAGCAGTACTTC. Protein: CASSQFSRDRGREQYF.

This chain connects TRBV3-1 (or the pseudogene TRBV3-2) to TRBJ2-7; D uncertain. With 4 bases removed from V and 0 bases from J, the gap between germline ends came to 4 bases. Germline V gives CDR1 LGHDT, CDR2 YNNKEL (reference sequence). The CDR3 is made up of 12 amino acids. CDR3 sequence: CASSPFSYEQYF. The DNA of the CDR3 is TGTGCCAGCAGCCCCTTCTCCTACGAGCAGTACTTC.

V gene TRBV6-2 or TRBV6-3 combines with J gene TRBJ2-5, with D uncertain. V dropped 5 bases and J dropped 5 bases, with 15 bases sitting between them. Germline assignment: CDR1 MNHEY and CDR2 SVGEGT. This CDR3 is built from 14 residues. The CDR3 reads CASSPTPNGETQYF. In nucleotides, the CDR3 is TGTGCCAGCAGTCCGACCCCGAACGGGGAGACCCAGTACTTC.

The chain employs TRBV7-6 and TRBJ2-3; 7 bases match TRBD2. CDR1 is SGHVS and CDR2 is FNYEAQ in the germline V gene. Trimming cost V 2 bases and J 3 bases; bases outside gene matches: 2. This CDR3 region has 14 residues. CDR3 residues: CASSLLRGTDTQYF. The CDR3 DNA reads as TGTGCCAGCAGCTTACTGCGGGGGACAGATACGCAGTATTTT.

The V gene is TRBV7-3, the J gene TRBJ2-7; D unclear. Germline V CDR1 and CDR2: SGHTA, FQGTGA. CDR3 length equals 13 residues. V shed 3 bases and J shed 2 bases, with 8 bases lying between them. As DNA, the CDR3 is TGTGCCAGCAGCTTTGGGCCTACCTACGAGCAGTACTTC. Its translation: CASSFGPTYEQYF.

The chain has TRBV3-1 (or the pseudogene TRBV3-2) and TRBJ1-2; no firm D call. This CDR3 comprises 12 residues. Trimming removed 4 bases from V and 3 bases from J, with 6 bases in between. Germline assignment: CDR1 LGHDT and CDR2 YNNKEL (reference sequence). DNA for the CDR3: TGTGCCAGCAGCCTAGGCCACTATGGCTACACCTTC. This gives the protein CASSLGHYGYTF.

V and J are TRBV5-1 and TRBJ2-2; 7 nucleotides align to TRBD1. J lost 0 bases, V lost 4 bases, and 9 bases had no gene match. CDR1 is SGHRS, CDR2 YFSETQ, per germline. CDR3 length: 17 amino acids. CDR3 nucleotides: TGCGCCAGCAGCCCCCCATTAGGGACAGCGAACACCGGGGAGCTGTTTTTT. Protein sequence: CASSPPLGTANTGELFF.

The chain recombines TRBV5-1 with TRBJ2-1; no clear D. The CDR3 consists of 17 residues. V dropped 0 bases and J dropped 0 bases, with 13 bases sitting between them. Per the germline V gene, CDR1 is SGHRS and CDR2 is YFSETQ. The CDR3 protein is CASSLGFGVSSYNEQFF. The CDR3 DNA sequence: TGCGCCAGCAGCTTGGGGTTTGGGGTCAGCTCCTACAATGAGCAGTTCTTC.

V gene TRBV6-5 combines with J gene TRBJ2-7; 7 bases line up with TRBD2. The CDR3 has 15 amino acids. Germline V lookup: CDR1 MNHEY, CDR2 SVGAGI. Trimming took 6 bases from V and 0 from J; bases not matched to a gene: 8. Written as DNA, the CDR3 is TGTGCCAGCAGCTTTGGGCCTAGCGGCTCCTACGAGCAGTACTTC. Amino acid sequence: CASSFGPSGSYEQYF.

This clone occurred once. This rearrangement joins TRBV29-1 to TRBJ2-7; 8 nucleotides line up with TRBD1. Trimming took 6 bases from V and 3 from J; bases not matched to a gene: 7. CDR1 SQVTM and CDR2 ANQGSEA come from the germline V gene. This CDR3 region has 13 residues. The DNA of the CDR3 is TGCAGCGTCCTCCGGGACAGGTACTACGAGCAGTACTTC. Translation gives CSVLRDRYYEQYF.

The chain links TRBV2 to TRBJ2-7; TRBD2 matches at 8 bases. V shed 8 bases and J 4 bases; nucleotides not matched to a gene: 13. The CDR3 runs 15 residues. Germline V gene data show CDR1 as SNHLY and CDR2 as FYNNEI. The CDR3 protein is CASSPFGGAGYEQYF. The CDR3 bases are TGTGCCAGCTCTCCGTTCGGGGGGGCGGGGTACGAGCAGTACTTC.

The V call is TRBV5-5, the J call TRBJ1-6, with D tentatively TRBD1 (5 bases). With 4 bases removed from V and 7 bases from J, the gap between germline ends came to 18 bases. The length of the CDR3 is 16 residues. Germline CDR1 and CDR2: SGHKS and YYEKEE (reference sequence). In DNA, the CDR3 is TGTGCCAGCAGCCTATCGACAGCATCCCTAAATTCACCCCTCCACTTT. Protein: CASSLSTASLNSPLHF.

This clone occurred once. This chain uses TRBV9 with TRBJ2-3; 9 nucleotides align to TRBD1. The J segment lost 1 base and the V segment lost 4 bases, leaving 7 bases of the junction unmatched. The CDR3 extends over 16 amino acids. CDR1 SGDLS and CDR2 YYNGEE come from the germline V gene. The CDR3 DNA reads as TGTGCCAGCAGCCCACACCGGGACAGGGGCACAGATACGCAGTATTTT. It specifies CASSPHRDRGTDTQYF.

This clone was seen once. The chain links TRBV9 to TRBJ2-1; unclear D gene. With 1 base removed from V and 1 base from J, the gap between germline ends came to 3 bases. The CDR3 runs 13 residues. Germline-derived CDR1 and CDR2 are SGDLS and YYNGEE. CDR3: CASSVQSYNEQFF. DNA for the CDR3: TGTGCCAGCAGCGTACAATCCTACAATGAGCAGTTCTTC.

This chain joins TRBV4-3 and TRBJ2-7; 10 nucleotides align to TRBD1. The CDR3 spans 16 residues. V lost 0 bases to trimming and J lost 7 bases; unmatched junction nucleotides: 9. The germline CDR1 and CDR2 sequences are LGHNA and YSLEER. The CDR3 protein is CASSQDHDRGRKEQYF. The CDR3 DNA reads as TGCGCCAGCAGCCAAGATCACGACAGGGGGCGCAAGGAGCAGTACTTC.

The chain combines TRBV7-8 with TRBJ1-5, with D uncertain. Germline-derived CDR1 and CDR2 are SGHVS and FQNEAQ. V lost 2 bases to trimming and J lost 5 bases, with 7 bases between them. This CDR3 has 13 amino acids. CDR3 nucleotides: TGTGCCAGCAGCTTATCCCAACATCAGCCCCAGCATTTT. Its protein product is CASSLSQHQPQHF. Using reference TRBV7-8 and TRBJ1-5 for the parts outside the CDR3, the full variable domain is GAGVSQSPRYKVAKRGQDVALRCDPISGHVSLFWYQQALGQGPEFLTYFQNEAQLDKSGLPSDRFFAERPEGSVSTLKIQRTQQEDSAVYLCASSLSQHQPQHFGDGTRLSIL.